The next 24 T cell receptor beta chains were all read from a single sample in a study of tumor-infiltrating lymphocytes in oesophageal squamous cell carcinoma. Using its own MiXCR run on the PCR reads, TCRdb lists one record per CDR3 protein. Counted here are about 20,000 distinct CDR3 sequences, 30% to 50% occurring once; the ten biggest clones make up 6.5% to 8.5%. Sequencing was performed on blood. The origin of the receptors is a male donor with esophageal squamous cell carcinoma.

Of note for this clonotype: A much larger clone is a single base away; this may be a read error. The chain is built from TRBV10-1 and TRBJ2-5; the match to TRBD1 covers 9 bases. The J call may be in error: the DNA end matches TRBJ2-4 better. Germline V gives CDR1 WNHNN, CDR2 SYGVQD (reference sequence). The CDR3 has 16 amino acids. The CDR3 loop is CASSESEGTGRNIQYF. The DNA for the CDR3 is TGCGCCAGCAGTGAGTCTGAGGGGACAGGGAGAAACATTCAGTACTTC.

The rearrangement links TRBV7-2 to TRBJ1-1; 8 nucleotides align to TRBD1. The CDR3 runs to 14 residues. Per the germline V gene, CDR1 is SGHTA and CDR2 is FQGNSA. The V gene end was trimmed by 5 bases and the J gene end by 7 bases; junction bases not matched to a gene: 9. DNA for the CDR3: TGTGCCAGCAGCCAAGACAGGGGCGTTCGTGAAGCTTTCTTT. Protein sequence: CASSQDRGVREAFF.

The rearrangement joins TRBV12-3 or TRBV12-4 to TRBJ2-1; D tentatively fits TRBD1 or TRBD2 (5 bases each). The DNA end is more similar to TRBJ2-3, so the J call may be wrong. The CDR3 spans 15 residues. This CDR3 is CASSLGEISTDTQYF. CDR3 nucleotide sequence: TGTGCCAGCAGTTTGGGGGAGATAAGCACAGATACGCAGTATTTT.

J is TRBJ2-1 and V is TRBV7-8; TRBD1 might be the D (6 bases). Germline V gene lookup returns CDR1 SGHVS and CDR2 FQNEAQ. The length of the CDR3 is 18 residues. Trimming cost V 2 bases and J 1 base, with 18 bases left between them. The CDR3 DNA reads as TGTGCCAGCAGCTTAACCACCCCAGGGGATGGGTCCTACAATGAGCAGTTCTTC. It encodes CASSLTTPGDGSYNEQFF.

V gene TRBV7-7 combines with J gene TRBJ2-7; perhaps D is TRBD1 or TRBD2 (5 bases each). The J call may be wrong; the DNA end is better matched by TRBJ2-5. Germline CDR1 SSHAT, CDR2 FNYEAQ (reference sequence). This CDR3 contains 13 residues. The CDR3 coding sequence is TGTGCCAGCAGCCGAGGGGTGGCGGAGACCCAGTACTTC. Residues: CASSRGVAETQYF.

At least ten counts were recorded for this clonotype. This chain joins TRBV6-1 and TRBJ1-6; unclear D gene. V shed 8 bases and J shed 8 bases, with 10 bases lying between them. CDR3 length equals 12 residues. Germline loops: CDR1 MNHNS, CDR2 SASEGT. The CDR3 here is CASLAGDSPLHF. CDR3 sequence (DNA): TGTGCCAGCTTGGCGGGTGATTCACCCCTCCACTTT.

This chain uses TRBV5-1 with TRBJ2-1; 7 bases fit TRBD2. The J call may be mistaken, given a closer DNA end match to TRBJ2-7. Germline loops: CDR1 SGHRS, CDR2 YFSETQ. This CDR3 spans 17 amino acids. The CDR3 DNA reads TGCGCCAGCAGCCCCTCCAGGACCTGGGAGGGACCCAACGAGCAGTACTTC. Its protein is CASSPSRTWEGPNEQYF.

The CDR3 nucleotides read TGTGCCAGCAGCTTATTGGGCCCCCATGGGCAGTACTTC. This translates into CASSLLGPHGQYF. V gene TRBV11-2 combines with J gene TRBJ2-7; D not certain. CDR3 length equals 13 residues. Trimming stripped 2 bases from V and 9 bases from J, with 14 bases between. Germline V CDR1 and CDR2: SGHAT, FQNNGV.

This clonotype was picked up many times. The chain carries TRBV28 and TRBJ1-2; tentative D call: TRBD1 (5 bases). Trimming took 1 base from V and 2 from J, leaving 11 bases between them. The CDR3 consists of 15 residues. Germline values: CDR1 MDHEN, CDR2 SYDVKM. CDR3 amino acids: CASSLSGLSNYGYTF. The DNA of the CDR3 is TGTGCCAGCAGTTTATCAGGGCTTAGCAACTATGGCTACACCTTC.

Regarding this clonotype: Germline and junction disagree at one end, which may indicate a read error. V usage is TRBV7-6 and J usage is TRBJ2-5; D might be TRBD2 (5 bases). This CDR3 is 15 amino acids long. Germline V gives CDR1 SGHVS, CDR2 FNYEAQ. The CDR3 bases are TGTGCTAGCAGCTTGGACGGAGCGAACACCGGGGAGCTGTACTTC. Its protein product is CASSLDGANTGELYF.

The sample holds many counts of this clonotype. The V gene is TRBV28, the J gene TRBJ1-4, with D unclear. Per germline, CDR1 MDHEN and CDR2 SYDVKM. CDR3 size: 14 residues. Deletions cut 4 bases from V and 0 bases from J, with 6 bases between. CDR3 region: CASSYTATNEKLFF. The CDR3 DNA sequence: TGTGCCAGCAGTTACACCGCAACTAATGAAAAACTGTTTTTT.

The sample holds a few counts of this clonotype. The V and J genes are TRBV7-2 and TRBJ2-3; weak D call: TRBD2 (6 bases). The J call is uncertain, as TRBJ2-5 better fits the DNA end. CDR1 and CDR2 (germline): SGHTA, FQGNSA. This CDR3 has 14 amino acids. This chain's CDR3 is CASSSPTRSETQYF. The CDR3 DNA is TGTGCCAGCAGCTCCCCGACTAGATCGGAGACCCAGTACTTC.

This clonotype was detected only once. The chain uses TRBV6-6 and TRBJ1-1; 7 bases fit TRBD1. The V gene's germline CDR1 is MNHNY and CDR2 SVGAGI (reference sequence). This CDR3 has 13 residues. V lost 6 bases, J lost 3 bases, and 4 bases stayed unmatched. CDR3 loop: CASSLTGDTEAFF. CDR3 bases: TGTGCCAGCAGCCTCACAGGGGACACTGAAGCTTTCTTT.

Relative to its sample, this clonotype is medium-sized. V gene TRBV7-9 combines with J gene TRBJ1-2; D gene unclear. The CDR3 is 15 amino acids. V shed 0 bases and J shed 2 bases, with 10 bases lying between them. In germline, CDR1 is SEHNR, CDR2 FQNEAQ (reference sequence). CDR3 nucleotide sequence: TGTGCCAGCAGCTTAGCGCCGGCAGACAACTATGGCTACACCTTC. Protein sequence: CASSLAPADNYGYTF. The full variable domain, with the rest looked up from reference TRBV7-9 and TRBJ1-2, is DTGVSQNPRHKITKRGQNVTFRCDPISEHNRLYWYRQTLGQGPEFLTYFQNEAQLEKSRLLSDRFSAERPKGSFSTLEIQRTEQGDSAMYLCASSLAPADNYGYTFGSGTRLTVV.

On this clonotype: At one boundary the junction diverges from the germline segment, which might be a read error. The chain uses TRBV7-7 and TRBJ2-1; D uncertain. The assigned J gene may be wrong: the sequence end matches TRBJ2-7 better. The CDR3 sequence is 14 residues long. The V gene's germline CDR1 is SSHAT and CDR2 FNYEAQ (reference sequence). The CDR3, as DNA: TGTGCTAGCAGCCGAGACGGCCTTGCGGACGAGCAGTACTTC. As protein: CASSRDGLADEQYF.

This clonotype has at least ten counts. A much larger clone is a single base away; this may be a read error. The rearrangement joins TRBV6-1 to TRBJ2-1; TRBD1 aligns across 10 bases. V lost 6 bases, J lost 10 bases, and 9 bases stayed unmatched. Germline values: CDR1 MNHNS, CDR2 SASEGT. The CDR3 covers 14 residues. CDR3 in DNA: TGTGCCAGCAGACTTGACAGGGGGCGATGGGAGCAGTTCTTC. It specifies CASRLDRGRWEQFF.

CDR3 protein: CASSLTGTPYYEQYF. The CDR3 DNA follows: TGTGCCAGCAGCTTAACCGGGACACCGTACTACGAGCAGTACTTC. The chain is built from TRBV7-2 and TRBJ2-5; perhaps TRBD1 as D (6 bases). The J call may be wrong; the DNA end is better matched by TRBJ2-7. Germline values: CDR1 SGHTA, CDR2 FQGNSA. This CDR3 region has 15 residues.

The CDR3 here is CASSKIRSMYDEQFF. The CDR3 nucleotides read TGTGCCAGCAGCAAGATACGGAGCATGTACGATGAGCAGTTCTTC. This chain connects TRBV7-4 to TRBJ2-1; D is unclear. Germline-derived CDR1 and CDR2 are SGHVT and SQSDAQ. The CDR3 is made up of 15 amino acids. Trimming cost V 5 bases and J 8 bases, with 19 bases left between them.

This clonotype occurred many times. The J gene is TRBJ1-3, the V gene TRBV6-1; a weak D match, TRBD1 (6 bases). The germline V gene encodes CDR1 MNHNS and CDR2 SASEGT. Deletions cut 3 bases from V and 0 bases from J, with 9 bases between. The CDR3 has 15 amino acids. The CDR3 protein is CASSEGGNSGNTIYF. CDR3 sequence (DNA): TGTGCCAGCAGTGAGGGGGGCAACTCTGGAAACACCATATATTTT.

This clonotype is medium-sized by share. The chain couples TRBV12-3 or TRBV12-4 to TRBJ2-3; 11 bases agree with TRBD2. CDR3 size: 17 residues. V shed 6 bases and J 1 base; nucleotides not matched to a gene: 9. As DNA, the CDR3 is TGTGCCAGCAGCCAGAGACTAGCGGGGTTGGGCACAGATACGCAGTATTTT. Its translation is CASSQRLAGLGTDTQYF.

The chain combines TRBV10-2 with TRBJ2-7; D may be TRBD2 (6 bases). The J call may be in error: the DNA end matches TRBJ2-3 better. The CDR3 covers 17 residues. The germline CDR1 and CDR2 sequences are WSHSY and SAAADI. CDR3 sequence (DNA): TGCGCCAGCAGCCCCGGAGGGGCGGGGTCTGCCCAAGAGACCCAGTATTTT. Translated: CASSPGGAGSAQETQYF.

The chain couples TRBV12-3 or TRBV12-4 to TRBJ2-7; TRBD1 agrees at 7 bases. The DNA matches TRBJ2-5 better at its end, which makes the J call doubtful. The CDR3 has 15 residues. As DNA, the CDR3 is TGTGCCAGCACCGTCACGACAGGGAACCAAGAGACCCAGTACTTC. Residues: CASTVTTGNQETQYF.

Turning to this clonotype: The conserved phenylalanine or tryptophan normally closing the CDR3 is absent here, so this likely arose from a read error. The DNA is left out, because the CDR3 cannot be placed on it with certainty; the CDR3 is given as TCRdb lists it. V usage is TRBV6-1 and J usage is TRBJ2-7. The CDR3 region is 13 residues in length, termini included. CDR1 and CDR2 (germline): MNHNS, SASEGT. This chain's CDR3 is CASSELYEQYFGN.

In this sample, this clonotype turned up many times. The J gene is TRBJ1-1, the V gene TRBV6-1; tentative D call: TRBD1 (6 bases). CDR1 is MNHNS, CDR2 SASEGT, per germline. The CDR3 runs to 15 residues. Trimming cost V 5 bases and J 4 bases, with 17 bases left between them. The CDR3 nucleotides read TGTGCCAGCAGTACGGGGCCGGGACACATCACTGAAGCTTTCTTT. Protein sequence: CASSTGPGHITEAFF.